The entry that follows covers one T cell receptor (beta chain) sequence. This sample was included in a study of patients and donors after allogeneic stem cell transplantation. Trimming took 3 bases from V and 1 from J, leaving 15 bases between them. The CDR3 sequence is 16 residues long. TCRdb independently ran MiXCR on the RT-PCR reads; one entry per CDR3 protein. The sample shows 400,000 to 500,000 distinct CDR3 sequences, around 16% of them seen only once. Input material: blood, either unsorted or a sorted T cell fraction (not recorded which). The J gene is TRBJ1-2, the V gene TRBV12-3 or TRBV12-4; possibly TRBD1 for D (5 bases). The clonotype comes from a human donor who was either an allogeneic HSCT recipient or a stem cell or donor lymphocyte infusion donor (not recorded which). It is not recorded whose cells these are; they may come from a transplant donor. The CDR3 here is CASSLPTGDFNYGYTF. DNA for the CDR3: TGTGCCAGCAGTTTGCCCACAGGCGACTTTAACTATGGCTACACCTTC.